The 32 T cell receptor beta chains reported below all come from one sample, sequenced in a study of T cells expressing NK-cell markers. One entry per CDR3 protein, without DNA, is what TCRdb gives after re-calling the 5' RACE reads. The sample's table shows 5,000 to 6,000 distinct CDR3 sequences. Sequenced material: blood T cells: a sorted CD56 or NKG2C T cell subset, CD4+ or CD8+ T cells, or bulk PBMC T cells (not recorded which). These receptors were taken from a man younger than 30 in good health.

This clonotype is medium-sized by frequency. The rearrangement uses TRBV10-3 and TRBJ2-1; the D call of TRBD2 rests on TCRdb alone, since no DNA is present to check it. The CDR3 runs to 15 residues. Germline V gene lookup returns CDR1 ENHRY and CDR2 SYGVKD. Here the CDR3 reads CAISESITRNNEQFF.

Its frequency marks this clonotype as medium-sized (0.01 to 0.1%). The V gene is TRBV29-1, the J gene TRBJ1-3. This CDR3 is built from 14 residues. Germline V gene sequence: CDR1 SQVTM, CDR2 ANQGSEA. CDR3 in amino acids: CSVRTARSGNTIYF.

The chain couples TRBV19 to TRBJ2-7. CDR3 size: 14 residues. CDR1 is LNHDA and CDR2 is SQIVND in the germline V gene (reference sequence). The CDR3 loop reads CASSIGGTTYEQYF.

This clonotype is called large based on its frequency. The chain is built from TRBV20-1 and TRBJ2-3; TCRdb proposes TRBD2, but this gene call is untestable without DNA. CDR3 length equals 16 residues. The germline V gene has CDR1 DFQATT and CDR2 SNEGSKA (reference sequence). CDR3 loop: CSAKVRLVVSADTQYF.

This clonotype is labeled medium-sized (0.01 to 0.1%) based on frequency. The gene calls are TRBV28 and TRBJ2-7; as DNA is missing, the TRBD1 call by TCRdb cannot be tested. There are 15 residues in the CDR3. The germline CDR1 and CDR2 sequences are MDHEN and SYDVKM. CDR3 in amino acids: CASSLWGQGSNEQYF. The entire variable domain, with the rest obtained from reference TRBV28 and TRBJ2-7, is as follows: DVKVTQSSRYLVKRTGEKVFLECVQDMDHENMFWYRQDPGLGLRLIYFSYDVKMKEKGDIPEGYSVSREKKERFSLILESASTNQTSMYLCASSLWGQGSNEQYFGPGTRLTVT.

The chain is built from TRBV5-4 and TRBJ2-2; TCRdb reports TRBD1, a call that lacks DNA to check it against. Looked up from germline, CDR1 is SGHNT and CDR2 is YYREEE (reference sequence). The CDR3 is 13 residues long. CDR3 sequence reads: CASSFGGKGELFF. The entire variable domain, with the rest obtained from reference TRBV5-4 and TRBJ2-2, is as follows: ETGVTQSPTHLIKTRGQQVTLRCSSQSGHNTVSWYQQALGQGPQFIFQYYREEENGRGNFPPRFSGLQFPNYSSELNVNALELDDSALYLCASSFGGKGELFFGEGSRLTVL.

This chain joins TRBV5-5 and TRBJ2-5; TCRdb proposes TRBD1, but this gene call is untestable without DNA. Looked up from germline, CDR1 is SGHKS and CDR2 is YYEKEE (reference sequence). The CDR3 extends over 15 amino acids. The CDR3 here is CASSYGTAYQETQYF. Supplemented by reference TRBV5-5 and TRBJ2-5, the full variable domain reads DAGVTQSPTHLIKTRGQQVTLRCSPISGHKSVSWYQQVLGQGPQFIFQYYEKEERGRGNFPDRFSARQFPNYSSELNVNALLLGDSALYLCASSYGTAYQETQYFGPGTRLLVL.

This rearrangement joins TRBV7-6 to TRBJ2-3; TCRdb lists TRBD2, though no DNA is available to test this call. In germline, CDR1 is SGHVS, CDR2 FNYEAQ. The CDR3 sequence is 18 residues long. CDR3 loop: CASSLVGILAGDADTQYF.

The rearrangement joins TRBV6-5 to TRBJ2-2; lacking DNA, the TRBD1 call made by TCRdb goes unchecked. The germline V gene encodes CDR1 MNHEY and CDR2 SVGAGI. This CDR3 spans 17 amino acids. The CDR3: CASSYFSGTGYGELFFF.

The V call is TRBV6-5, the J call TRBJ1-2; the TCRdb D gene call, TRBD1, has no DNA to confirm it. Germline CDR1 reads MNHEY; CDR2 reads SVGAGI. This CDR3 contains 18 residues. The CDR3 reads CASSYPRFGSSGGYGYTF.

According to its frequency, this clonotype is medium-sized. The CDR3 region is CASSLQQLTYGYTF. The chain couples TRBV5-6 to TRBJ1-2. The CDR3 runs 14 residues. From germline, CDR1 is SGHDT and CDR2 YYEEEE. The whole variable domain, filled in from reference TRBV5-6 and TRBJ1-2, reads DAGVTQSPTHLIKTRGQQVTLRCSPKSGHDTVSWYQQALGQGPQFIFQYYEEEERQRGNFPDRFSGHQFPNYSSELNVNALLLGDSALYLCASSLQQLTYGYTFGSGTRLTVV.

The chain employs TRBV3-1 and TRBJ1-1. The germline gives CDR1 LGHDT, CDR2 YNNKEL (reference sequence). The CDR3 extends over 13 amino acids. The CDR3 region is CASSQVKFTEAFF.

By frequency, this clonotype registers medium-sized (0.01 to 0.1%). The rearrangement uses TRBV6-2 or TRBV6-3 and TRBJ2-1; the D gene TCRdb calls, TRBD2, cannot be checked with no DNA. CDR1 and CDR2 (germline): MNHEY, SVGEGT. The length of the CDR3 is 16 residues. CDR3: CASRPYPGLAGDEQFF.

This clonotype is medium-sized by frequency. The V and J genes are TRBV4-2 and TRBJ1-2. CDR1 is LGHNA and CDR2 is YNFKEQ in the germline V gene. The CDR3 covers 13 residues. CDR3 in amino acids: CASSQDLGHGYTF.

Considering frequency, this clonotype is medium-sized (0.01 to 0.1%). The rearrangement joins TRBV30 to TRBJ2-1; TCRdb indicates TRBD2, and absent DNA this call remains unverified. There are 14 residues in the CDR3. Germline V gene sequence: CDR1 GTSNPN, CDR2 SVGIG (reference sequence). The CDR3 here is CAWSVSAEFNEQFF.

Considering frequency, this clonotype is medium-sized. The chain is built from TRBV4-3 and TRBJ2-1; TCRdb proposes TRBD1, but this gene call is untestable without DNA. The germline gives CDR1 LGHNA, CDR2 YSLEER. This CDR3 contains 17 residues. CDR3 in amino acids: CASSQDRTSRSYNEQFF.

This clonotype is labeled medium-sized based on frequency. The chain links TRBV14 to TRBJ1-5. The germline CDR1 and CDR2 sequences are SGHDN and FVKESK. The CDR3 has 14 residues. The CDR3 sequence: CASSQGGSVETQHF.

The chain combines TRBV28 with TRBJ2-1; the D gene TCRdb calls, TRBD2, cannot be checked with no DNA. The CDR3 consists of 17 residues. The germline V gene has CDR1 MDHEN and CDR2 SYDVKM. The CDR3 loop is CASSLGTSGRIYNEQFF.

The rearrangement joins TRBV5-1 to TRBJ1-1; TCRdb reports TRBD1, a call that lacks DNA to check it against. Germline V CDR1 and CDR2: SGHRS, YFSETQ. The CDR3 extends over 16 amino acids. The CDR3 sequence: CASSLARAGMNTEAFF.

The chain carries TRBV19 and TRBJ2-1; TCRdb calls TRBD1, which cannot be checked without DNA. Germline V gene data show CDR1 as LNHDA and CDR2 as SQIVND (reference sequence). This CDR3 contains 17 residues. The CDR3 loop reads CASSKTGQGDTYNEQFF.

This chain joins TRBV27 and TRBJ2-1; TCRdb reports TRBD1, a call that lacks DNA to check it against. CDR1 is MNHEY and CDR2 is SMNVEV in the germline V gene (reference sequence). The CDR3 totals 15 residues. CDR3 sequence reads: CASSSAGTVTFEQFF.

The CDR3 protein is CASSFLPEAFF. The gene calls are TRBV27 and TRBJ1-1. Germline V gene lookup returns CDR1 MNHEY and CDR2 SMNVEV (reference sequence). This CDR3 comprises 11 residues.

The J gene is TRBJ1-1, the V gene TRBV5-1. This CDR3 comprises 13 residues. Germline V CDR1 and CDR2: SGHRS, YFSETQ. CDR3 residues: CASSLGWNTEAFF.

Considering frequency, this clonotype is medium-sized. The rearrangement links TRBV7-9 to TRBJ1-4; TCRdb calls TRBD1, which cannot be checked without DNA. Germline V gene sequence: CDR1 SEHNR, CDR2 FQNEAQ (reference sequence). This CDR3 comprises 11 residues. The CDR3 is CASRGGEKLFF.

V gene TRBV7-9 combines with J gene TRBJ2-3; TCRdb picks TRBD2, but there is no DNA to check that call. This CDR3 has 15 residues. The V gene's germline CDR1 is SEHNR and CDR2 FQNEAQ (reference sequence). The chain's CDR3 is CASSYRTMGTDTQYF.

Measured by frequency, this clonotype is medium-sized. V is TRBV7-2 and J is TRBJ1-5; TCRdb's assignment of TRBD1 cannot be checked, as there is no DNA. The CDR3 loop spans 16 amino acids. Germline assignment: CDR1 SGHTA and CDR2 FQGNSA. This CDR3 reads CASSPPGQGFNQPQHF.

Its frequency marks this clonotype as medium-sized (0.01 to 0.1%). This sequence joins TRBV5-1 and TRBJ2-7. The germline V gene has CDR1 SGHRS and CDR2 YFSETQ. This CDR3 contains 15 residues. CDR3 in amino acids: CASSPLTRSSYEQYF.

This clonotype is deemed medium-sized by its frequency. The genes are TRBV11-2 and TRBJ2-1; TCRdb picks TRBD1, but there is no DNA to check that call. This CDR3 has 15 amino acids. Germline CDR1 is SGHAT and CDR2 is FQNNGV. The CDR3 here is CASSFGTGGFDEQFF.

Here the CDR3 reads CASSSGQRRYF. The V call is TRBV7-9, the J call TRBJ2-5; TCRdb selects TRBD1, and the lack of DNA leaves this call unchecked. This CDR3 has 11 amino acids. Germline V gene lookup returns CDR1 SEHNR and CDR2 FQNEAQ (reference sequence).

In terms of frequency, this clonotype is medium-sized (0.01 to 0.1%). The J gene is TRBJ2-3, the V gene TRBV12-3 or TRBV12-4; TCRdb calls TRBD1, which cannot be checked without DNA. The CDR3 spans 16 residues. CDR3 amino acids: CASSLWQGVSPDTQYF.

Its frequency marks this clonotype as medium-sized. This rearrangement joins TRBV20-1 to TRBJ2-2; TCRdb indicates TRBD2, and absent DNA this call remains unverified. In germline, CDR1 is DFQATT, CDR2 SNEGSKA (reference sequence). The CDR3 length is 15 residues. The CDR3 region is CSASSGTSKPGELFF.

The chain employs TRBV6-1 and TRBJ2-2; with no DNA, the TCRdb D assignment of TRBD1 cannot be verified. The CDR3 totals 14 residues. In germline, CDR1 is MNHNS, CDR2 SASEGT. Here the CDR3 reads CASMIDPGAGELFF.